These 4 T cell receptor beta chains originate from one sample sequenced in a study of T cell repertoires in cytomegalovirus infection. In TCRdb, the reads were re-called with MiXCR into one record per CDR3 protein. Among roughly 68,000 distinct CDR3 sequences listed, approximately 24% were seen once. These receptors lack a known antigen. Sequencing used PBMCs, sequenced either directly or after in vitro stimulation (not recorded which). The receptor source for this set is a human donor in good health (CMV status not recorded). Some clones in this sample may be carry-over from other donors' samples.

There are a few counts of this clonotype. The V gene is TRBV6-1, the J gene TRBJ2-1; D is perhaps TRBD1 (6 bases). The CDR3 sequence is 13 residues long. V was trimmed by 5 bases and J by 11 bases, leaving 16 bases between them. CDR1 is MNHNS and CDR2 is SASEGT in the germline V gene. This CDR3 is CASSWSNTGKQFF. The CDR3 DNA is TGTGCCAGCAGTTGGTCCAATACAGGGAAGCAGTTCTTC.

The chain's CDR3 is CASSLAGRSYEQYF. CDR3 DNA: TGTGCCAGCAGCTTGGCCGGGAGGTCCTACGAGCAGTACTTC. The chain is built from TRBV5-6 and TRBJ2-7, with 7 bases aligning to TRBD2. Trimming at V came to 0 bases and at J to 1 base, leaving 1 base not matched to a gene. CDR3 length equals 14 residues. Germline CDR1 and CDR2: SGHDT and YYEEEE.

This clonotype was seen a few times. V and J are TRBV20-1 and TRBJ2-1; D is unresolved. Germline V gene sequence: CDR1 DFQATT, CDR2 SNEGSKA (reference sequence). The CDR3 length is 12 residues. With 3 bases removed from V and 0 bases from J, the gap between germline ends came to 3 bases. CDR3 nucleotide sequence: TGCAGTGCTAGCGGCTCCTACAATGAGCAGTTCTTC. Translated, it gives CSASGSYNEQFF.

This clonotype was found a few times. The chain recombines TRBV12-3 or TRBV12-4 with TRBJ1-6; D not certain. This CDR3 has 13 residues. V was trimmed by 2 bases and J by 9 bases, leaving 8 bases between them. CDR3 region: CASSLPGSSPLHF. CDR3 nucleotide sequence: TGTGCCAGCAGTTTACCGGGGAGTTCACCCCTCCACTTT.